This T cell receptor beta chain comes out of a study of blood T cell repertoires in COVID-19. On the study more broadly: PBMCs, B-cell-depleted T cells, or T cells were the source of the cDNA or gDNA that made up the material.

Authors' data handling: Estimates of nucleated cell counts were drawn from the amplification of reference gene primers. Sequencing was performed with immunoSEQ multiplex PCR; in TCRdb, only in-frame clones are kept and a portion is missing. V and J calls and clone size are as listed in that table; D and trimming were resolved from the DNA. The sample has around 70,000 clones; around nine tenths are singletons. The CDR3 runs 15 residues. Germline CDR1 is MNHEY and CDR2 is SVGEGT. Trimming cost V 5 bases and J 4 bases; bases outside gene matches: 7. The gene calls are TRBV6-2 or TRBV6-3 and TRBJ1-5, with 8 bases fitting TRBD1. This TCR was recovered from a human donor in a cohort sampled during active COVID-19. The specimen was peripheral blood. The CDR3 sequence is CASSRGQGRNQPQHF. The DNA of the CDR3 is TGTGCCAGCAGTCGAGGACAGGGACGAAATCAGCCCCAGCATTTT.